The present T cell receptor (beta chain) was sequenced within a study of PD-1 blockade in classical Hodgkin lymphoma. Study-level findings and limits: Diminished baseline TCR diversity has been reported in newly diagnosed patients relative to healthy donors.

The germline gives CDR1 LNHDA, CDR2 SQIVND (reference sequence). V dropped 7 bases and J dropped 7 bases, with 22 bases sitting between them. This CDR3 has 15 residues. This clone was recorded a few times. The antigen remains undetermined. Patients all relapsed after autologous stem cell transplantation, and there was variation in brentuximab vedotin exposure. Complete response, partial response or progressive disease was each patient's best response. Profiled with immunoSEQ multiplex PCR; TCRdb holds only in-frame clones, not every one. This sample has about 18,000 clones, with 86% found just once. This chain joins TRBV19 and TRBJ1-1, with D perhaps TRBD1 (5 bases). Sequences were derived from peripheral blood mononuclear cells (PBMCs), sampled before the second cycle of nivolumab. This clonotype was sampled from a human donor with classical Hodgkin lymphoma. The CDR3 sequence is CASIPPTDSPREAFF. The CDR3 DNA follows: TGTGCCAGTATTCCACCGACAGACTCCCCACGTGAAGCTTTCTTT.